One sample yielded the 2 T cell receptor beta chains listed below, sequenced in a study of shared clonotypes between healthy human individuals (dated by TCRdb to between 2020 and 2021). Libraries were constructed by the immunoSEQ multiplex PCR assay. Imported from immuneACCESS, the table was reduced by TCRdb to in-frame sequences with V and J called. These copies leave out some clones; in studies compared against another copy, an unresolved V gene accounts for under half, and the cause of the remainder is not known. The sample records 800,000 or so clones, 96% of which are singletons. Jointly, the top ten make up about 0.25% of the sample. CD8 naive samples were CD45RO-negative cells positively selected for CCR7, giving a CD45RA+CCR7+ population that excluded TemRA cells. Sequencing input: naive CD8+ T cells sorted from blood. The sample's cell subset or site label, decoded: CD45RA+CCR7+. The origin of the receptors is a man aged 25-45 years in good health.

The chain links TRBV4-3 to TRBJ1-1, with 7 bases lining up with TRBD1. The CDR3 has 17 residues. Germline V gene data show CDR1 as LGHNA and CDR2 as YSLEER. V gave up 0 bases and J gave up 3 bases; unmatched junction bases: 10. CDR3 amino acids: CASSQDLGQYPDTEAFF. The CDR3 DNA reads as TGCGCCAGCAGCCAAGACTTGGGACAGTATCCGGACACTGAAGCTTTCTTT.

The chain is built from TRBV6-1 and TRBJ1-2; D not certain. This CDR3 is 15 amino acids long. CDR1 is MNHNS, CDR2 SASEGT, per germline. Trimming took 2 bases from V and 4 from J, leaving 14 bases between them. The CDR3 here is CASSEQGVGLYGYTF. The CDR3 nucleotides are TGTGCCAGCAGTGAACAAGGCGTAGGTCTCTATGGCTACACCTTC.